A selection of T cell receptor beta chains follows, all from one sample in a study of vaccination and CD4 T cells after COVID-19. These receptors lack a known antigen. One entry per CDR3 protein, called by TCRdb with MiXCR from the PCR reads. The sample records roughly 26,000 distinct CDR3 sequences, about 39% being singletons. The sample taken for sequencing was CD4+ T cells from blood, cultured in vitro. These receptor sequences come from a human donor who had recovered from COVID-19. Both conserved end residues are part of each CDR3. D genes are given only for firm matches. Rows may omit the clone size; those that give it use once, few, many or a size class.

j_call	d_call	cdr3_length	clone_size	v_call	cdr3_aa	cdr3_nt
TRBJ2-5	-	12	-	TRBV12-3/TRBV12-4	CASSLLRETQYF	TGTGCCAGCAGCTTACTCAGAGAGACCCAGTACTTC
TRBJ2-5	-	14	-	TRBV6-7	CASSYSVRQETQYF	TGTGCCAGCAGTTACTCGGTTCGCCAAGAGACCCAGTACTTC
TRBJ2-1	TRBD1	15	-	TRBV24-1	CATSDSRTGDIQQFF	TGTGCCACCAGTGATTCGCGGACAGGGGATATCCAGCAGTTCTTC
TRBJ2-3	TRBD2	19	few	TRBV7-2	CASSLASLAGGSLPDTQYF	TGTGCCAGCAGCTTAGCCAGTCTAGCGGGAGGGAGTTTGCCAGATACGCAGTATTTT
TRBJ2-7	TRBD1	14	-	TRBV30	CAWNPSGQIYEQYF	TGTGCCTGGAACCCTTCGGGACAGATCTACGAGCAGTACTTC
TRBJ1-6	-	14	-	TRBV6-5	CASSYGSDNSPLHF	TGTGCCAGCAGTTACGGTAGTGACAATTCACCCCTCCACTTT
TRBJ2-5	TRBD1	17	-	TRBV18	CASSPQLRRTGLETQYF	TGTGCCAGCTCACCACAGTTACGGAGGACAGGGCTTGAGACCCAGTACTTC
TRBJ2-3	-	15	few	TRBV6-1	CAVAVTKGGADTQYF	TGTGCGGTAGCGGTCACAAAGGGGGGGGCAGATACGCAGTATTTT
TRBJ2-1	-	15	-	TRBV11-3	CASKSGRNSYNEQFF	TGTGCCAGCAAGTCAGGGAGGAACTCCTACAATGAGCAGTTCTTC
TRBJ2-2	-	15	-	TRBV12-3/TRBV12-4	CASSLGQINTGELFF	TGTGCCAGCAGTTTGGGACAAATCAACACCGGGGAGCTGTTTTTT
TRBJ2-2	-	14	-	TRBV27	CASSLRPNTGELFF	TGTGCCAGCAGTTTAAGGCCCAACACCGGGGAGCTGTTTTTT
TRBJ1-2	-	16	few	TRBV6-1	CASSRGGRRTDYGYTF	TGTGCCAGCAGTCGAGGAGGAAGAAGGACTGACTATGGCTACACCTTC
TRBJ2-3	TRBD2	17	few	TRBV7-9	CASSLGLAGGYTDTQYF	TGTGCCAGCAGCCTGGGACTAGCGGGGGGCTACACAGATACGCAGTATTTT
TRBJ2-2	-	15	few	TRBV20-1	CSARNGLRNTGELFF	TGCAGTGCTAGAAACGGGTTAAGGAACACCGGGGAGCTGTTTTTT
TRBJ1-1	-	12	few	TRBV24-1	CATKGHNTEAFF	TGTGCCACCAAGGGGCACAACACTGAAGCTTTCTTT
TRBJ2-2	-	16	-	TRBV6-5	CASSYEGRADTGELFF	TGTGCCAGCAGTTACGAGGGCAGGGCGGACACCGGGGAGCTGTTTTTT
TRBJ1-6	-	14	-	TRBV20-1	CSATLLLEGSPLHF	TGCAGTGCTACCCTTCTCCTTGAGGGATCACCCCTCCACTTT
TRBJ2-2	-	15	-	TRBV6-1	CASSRADGNTGELFF	TGTGCCAGCAGTCGGGCGGACGGAAACACCGGGGAGCTGTTTTTT
TRBJ1-5	-	16	-	TRBV6-1	CASSPFSADSNQPQHF	TGTGCCAGCAGCCCTTTTTCAGCCGATAGCAATCAGCCCCAGCATTTT
TRBJ2-3	TRBD2	16	once	TRBV6-1	CARPHTLAGSSDTQYF	TGTGCCAGACCCCACACATTAGCGGGGTCGTCAGATACGCAGTATTTT
TRBJ2-3	-	13	-	TRBV5-1	CASQDGRTDTQYF	TGCGCCAGCCAGGACGGTCGCACAGATACGCAGTATTTT
TRBJ1-1	TRBD1	14	few	TRBV6-1	CASSERQGVTEAFF	TGTGCCAGCAGTGAACGGCAGGGGGTCACTGAAGCTTTCTTT
TRBJ2-1	TRBD2	15	-	TRBV24-1	CATSRGTSGNNEQFF	TGTGCCACCTCCCGGGGGACTAGCGGCAACAATGAGCAGTTCTTC
TRBJ2-7	-	14	once	TRBV2	CASSAAGTYYEQYF	TGTGCCAGCAGCGCGGCCGGGACTTACTACGAGCAGTACTTC
TRBJ2-1	-	14	-	TRBV6-1	CASSELANYNEQFF	TGTGCCAGCAGTGAATTGGCAAACTACAATGAGCAGTTCTTC
TRBJ2-2	-	15	-	TRBV7-2	CASSSTGPTSGELFF	TGTGCCAGCAGCTCGACCGGTCCCACGTCCGGGGAGCTGTTTTTT
TRBJ2-1	TRBD2	13	-	TRBV20-1	CSASQAGRAEQFF	TGCAGTGCTAGTCAAGCAGGGAGGGCTGAGCAGTTCTTC
TRBJ1-2	-	13	-	TRBV27	CASSINGQGGYTF	TGTGCCAGCAGTATAAACGGGCAGGGGGGCTACACCTTC
TRBJ1-2	-	15	few	TRBV18	CASSPSVQGTYGYTF	TGTGCCAGCTCACCTTCAGTACAGGGAACCTATGGCTACACCTTC
TRBJ2-5	TRBD2	16	-	TRBV19	CASSNRDYPNRETQYF	TGTGCCAGTAGTAACCGGGACTACCCCAACCGGGAGACCCAGTACTTC
TRBJ1-5	-	19	-	TRBV28	CASSPPPGEGRYSNQPQHF	TGTGCCAGCAGCCCCCCCCCCGGAGAGGGTAGATATAGCAATCAGCCCCAGCATTTT
TRBJ2-2	TRBD1	17	few	TRBV28	CASSSPGQSTNTGELFF	TGTGCCAGCAGTTCACCGGGACAGTCGACGAACACCGGGGAGCTGTTTTTT
TRBJ2-1	-	13	-	TRBV11-3	CASSLAQGHEQFF	TGTGCCAGCAGCTTAGCTCAGGGTCATGAGCAGTTCTTC
TRBJ1-6	TRBD1	14	-	TRBV19	CASSGTVRGSPLHF	TGTGCCAGTAGTGGGACAGTCAGAGGTTCACCCCTCCACTTT
TRBJ2-7	-	14	-	TRBV5-8	CASSGQAGAYEQYF	TGTGCCAGCAGCGGACAGGCGGGAGCCTACGAGCAGTACTTC
TRBJ1-2	-	13	-	TRBV28	CASSFGDVYGYTF	TGTGCCAGCAGTTTCGGGGACGTCTATGGCTACACCTTC
TRBJ1-1	-	14	-	TRBV11-2	CASSDGQLNTEAFF	TGTGCCAGCAGCGATGGACAACTGAACACTGAAGCTTTCTTT
TRBJ1-2	TRBD1	14	-	TRBV11-2	CASSPGQSSFGYTF	TGTGCCAGCAGCCCGGGACAGAGTTCTTTCGGCTACACCTTC
TRBJ2-2	-	14	few	TRBV5-4	CASSLMGGTGELFF	TGTGCCAGCAGCTTGATGGGGGGCACCGGGGAGCTGTTTTTT
TRBJ2-5	-	16	-	TRBV12-5	CASGLVHGAGVETQYF	TGTGCTAGTGGTTTGGTACATGGGGCGGGCGTAGAGACCCAGTACTTC
TRBJ1-1	-	12	-	TRBV28	CASSLPLTEAFF	TGTGCCAGCAGTTTACCGTTGACTGAAGCTTTCTTT
TRBJ1-4	TRBD1	15	-	TRBV24-1	CATSDAGTGVEKLFF	TGTGCCACCAGTGACGCCGGGACAGGTGTCGAAAAACTGTTTTTT
TRBJ2-7	-	13	once	TRBV5-3	CASSPGPSYEQYF	TGTGCCAGCAGCCCGGGGCCTTCCTACGAGCAGTACTTC
TRBJ2-3	TRBD1	14	few	TRBV28	CASGTGTGADTQYF	TGTGCCAGCGGGACCGGGACAGGGGCAGATACGCAGTATTTT
TRBJ1-6	-	12	-	TRBV7-9	CASSLRNSPLHF	TGTGCCAGCAGCTTGCGTAATTCACCCCTCCACTTT
TRBJ2-3	-	15	-	TRBV28	CATFRRGREADTQYF	TGTGCCACCTTCCGGAGGGGGAGGGAGGCAGATACGCAGTATTTT
TRBJ1-5	-	15	once	TRBV12-3/TRBV12-4	CASSLFGVGNQPQHF	TGTGCCAGCAGTTTGTTTGGGGTGGGCAATCAGCCCCAGCATTTT
TRBJ2-2	TRBD1	16	few	TRBV6-2/TRBV6-3	CASREDRRPSTGELFF	TGTGCCAGCAGGGAGGACAGGAGGCCCAGCACCGGGGAGCTGTTTTTT
TRBJ1-3	-	13	few	TRBV19	CASSIRAGNTIYF	TGTGCCAGTAGTATAAGGGCTGGAAACACCATATATTTT
TRBJ2-1	-	16	-	TRBV20-1	CSAPGERWASYNEQFF	TGCAGTGCGCCTGGAGAGAGATGGGCCTCCTACAATGAGCAGTTCTTC
TRBJ2-5	TRBD1	14	few	TRBV7-8	CASSPGQGGKTQYF	TGTGCCAGCAGCCCAGGACAGGGTGGGAAGACCCAGTACTTC
TRBJ2-7	-	14	-	TRBV20-1	CSEKQPGPSYEQYF	TGCAGTGAGAAGCAGCCGGGTCCGAGCTACGAGCAGTACTTC
TRBJ2-1	-	12	-	TRBV20-1	CSARKTGNEQFF	TGCAGTGCAAGAAAAACCGGCAATGAGCAGTTCTTC
TRBJ2-7	TRBD2	15	-	TRBV14	CASSRLTSGTYEQYF	TGTGCCAGCAGCCGGTTAACTAGCGGGACCTACGAGCAGTACTTC
TRBJ2-3	-	15	-	TRBV20-1	CSASGGGANTDTQYF	TGCAGTGCTAGTGGGGGCGGGGCTAACACAGATACGCAGTATTTT
TRBJ2-1	TRBD2	14	-	TRBV20-1	CIISGGGRYNEQFF	TGCATAATTTCGGGGGGGGGAAGATACAATGAGCAGTTCTTC
TRBJ1-3	-	15	-	TRBV4-1	CASSLDSGSGNTIYF	TGCGCCAGCAGTCTCGACTCAGGGTCAGGAAACACCATATATTTT
TRBJ1-5	-	15	-	TRBV6-1	CASRGTGGRRQPQHF	TGTGCCAGCAGAGGTACGGGGGGACGACGTCAGCCCCAGCATTTT
TRBJ2-5	-	15	few	TRBV27	CASSFNGGSVKTQYF	TGTGCCAGCAGTTTCAACGGGGGCTCTGTAAAGACCCAGTACTTC